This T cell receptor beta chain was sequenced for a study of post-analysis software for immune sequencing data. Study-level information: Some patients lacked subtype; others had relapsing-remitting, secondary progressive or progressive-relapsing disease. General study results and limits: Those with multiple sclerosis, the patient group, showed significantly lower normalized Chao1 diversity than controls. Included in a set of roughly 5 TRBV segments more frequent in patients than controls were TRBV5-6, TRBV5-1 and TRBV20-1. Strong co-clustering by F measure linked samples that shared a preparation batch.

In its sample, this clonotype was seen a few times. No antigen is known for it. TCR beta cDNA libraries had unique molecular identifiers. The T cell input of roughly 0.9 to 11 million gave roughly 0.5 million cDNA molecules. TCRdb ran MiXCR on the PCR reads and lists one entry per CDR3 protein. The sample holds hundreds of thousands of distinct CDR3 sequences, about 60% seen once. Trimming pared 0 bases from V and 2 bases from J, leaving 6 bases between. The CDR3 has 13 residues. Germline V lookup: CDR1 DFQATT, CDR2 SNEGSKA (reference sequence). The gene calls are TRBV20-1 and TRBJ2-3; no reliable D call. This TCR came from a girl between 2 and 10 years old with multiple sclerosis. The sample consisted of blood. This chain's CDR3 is CSAREPYTDTQYF. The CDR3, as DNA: TGCAGTGCTAGAGAACCGTACACAGATACGCAGTATTTT.